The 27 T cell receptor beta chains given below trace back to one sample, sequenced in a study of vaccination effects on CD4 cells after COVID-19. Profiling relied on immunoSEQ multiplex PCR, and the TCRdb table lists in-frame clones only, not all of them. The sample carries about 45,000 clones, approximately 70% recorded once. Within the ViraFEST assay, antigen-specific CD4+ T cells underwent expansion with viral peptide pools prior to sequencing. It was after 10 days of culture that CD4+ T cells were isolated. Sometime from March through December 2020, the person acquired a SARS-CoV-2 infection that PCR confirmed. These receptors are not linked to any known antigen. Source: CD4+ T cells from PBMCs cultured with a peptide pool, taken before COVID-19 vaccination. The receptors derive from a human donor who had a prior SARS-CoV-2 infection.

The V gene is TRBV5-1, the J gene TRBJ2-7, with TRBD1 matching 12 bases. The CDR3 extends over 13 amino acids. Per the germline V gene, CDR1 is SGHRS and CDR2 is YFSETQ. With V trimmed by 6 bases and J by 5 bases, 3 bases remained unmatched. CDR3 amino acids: CASKGQGANEQYF. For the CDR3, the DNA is TGCGCCAGCAAGGGACAGGGGGCGAACGAGCAGTACTTC.

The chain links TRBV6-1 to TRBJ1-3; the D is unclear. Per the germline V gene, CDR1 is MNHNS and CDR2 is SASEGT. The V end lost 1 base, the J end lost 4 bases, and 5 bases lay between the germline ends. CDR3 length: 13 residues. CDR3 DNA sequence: TGTGCCAGCAGTGAAGTCCCGGGAAACACCATATATTTT. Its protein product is CASSEVPGNTIYF.

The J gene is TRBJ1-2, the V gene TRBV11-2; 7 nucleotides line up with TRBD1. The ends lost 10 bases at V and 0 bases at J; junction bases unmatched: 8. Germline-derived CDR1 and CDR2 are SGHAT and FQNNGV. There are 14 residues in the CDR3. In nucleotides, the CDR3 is TGTGCCACGGGACAGCTTCTAGCTAACTATGGCTACACCTTC. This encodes CATGQLLANYGYTF.

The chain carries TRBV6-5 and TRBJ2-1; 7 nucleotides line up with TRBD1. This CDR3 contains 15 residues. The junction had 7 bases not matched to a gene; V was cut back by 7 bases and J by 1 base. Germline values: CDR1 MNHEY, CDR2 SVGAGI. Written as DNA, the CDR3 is TGTGCCAGCAATTTGGACAGGAGATCCTACAATGAGCAGTTCTTC. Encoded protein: CASNLDRRSYNEQFF.

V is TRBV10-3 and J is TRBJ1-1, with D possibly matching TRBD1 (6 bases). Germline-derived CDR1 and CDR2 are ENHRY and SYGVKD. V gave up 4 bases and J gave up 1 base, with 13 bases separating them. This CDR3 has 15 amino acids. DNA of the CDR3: TGTGCCATCAGTGCACGACAGGAGTCGAACACTGAAGCTTTCTTT. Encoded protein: CAISARQESNTEAFF.

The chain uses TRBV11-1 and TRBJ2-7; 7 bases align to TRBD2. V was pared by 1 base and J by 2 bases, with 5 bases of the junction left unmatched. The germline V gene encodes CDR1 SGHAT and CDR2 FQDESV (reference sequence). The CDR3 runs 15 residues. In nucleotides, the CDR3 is TGTGCCAGCAGCTTAGACGGGGGGTCCCCCTACGAGCAGTACTTC. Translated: CASSLDGGSPYEQYF.

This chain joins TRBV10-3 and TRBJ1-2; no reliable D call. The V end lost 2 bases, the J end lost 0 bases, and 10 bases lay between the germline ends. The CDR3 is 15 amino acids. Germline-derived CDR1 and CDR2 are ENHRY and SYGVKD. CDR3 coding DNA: TGTGCCATCAGTGAGAATACAGCCTCTAACTATGGCTACACCTTC. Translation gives CAISENTASNYGYTF.

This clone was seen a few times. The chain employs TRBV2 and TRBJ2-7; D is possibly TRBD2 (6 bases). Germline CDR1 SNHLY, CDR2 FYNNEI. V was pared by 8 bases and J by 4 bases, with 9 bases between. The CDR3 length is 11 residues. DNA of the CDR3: TGTGCCAGCTGCGGGGTTTACGAGCAGTACTTC. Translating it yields CASCGVYEQYF.

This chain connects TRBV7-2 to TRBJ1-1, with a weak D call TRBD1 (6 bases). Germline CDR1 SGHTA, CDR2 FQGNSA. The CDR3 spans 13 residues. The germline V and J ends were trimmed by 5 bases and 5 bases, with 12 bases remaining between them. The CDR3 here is CASSGGAGTEAFF. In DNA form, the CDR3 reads TGTGCCAGCAGCGGGGGGGCGGGTACTGAAGCTTTCTTT.

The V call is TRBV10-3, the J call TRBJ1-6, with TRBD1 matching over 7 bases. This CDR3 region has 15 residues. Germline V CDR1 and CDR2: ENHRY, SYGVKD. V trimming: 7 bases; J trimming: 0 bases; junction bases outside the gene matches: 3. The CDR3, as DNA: TGTGCCATCATGGCAGGGGGCTCCTATAATTCACCCCTCCACTTT. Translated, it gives CAIMAGGSYNSPLHF.

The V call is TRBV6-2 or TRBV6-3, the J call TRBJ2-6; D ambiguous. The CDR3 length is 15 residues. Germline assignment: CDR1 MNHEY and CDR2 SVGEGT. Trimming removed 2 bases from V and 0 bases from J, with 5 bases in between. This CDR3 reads CASSYGHSGANVLTF. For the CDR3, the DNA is TGTGCCAGCAGTTACGGCCACTCTGGGGCCAACGTCCTGACTTTC.

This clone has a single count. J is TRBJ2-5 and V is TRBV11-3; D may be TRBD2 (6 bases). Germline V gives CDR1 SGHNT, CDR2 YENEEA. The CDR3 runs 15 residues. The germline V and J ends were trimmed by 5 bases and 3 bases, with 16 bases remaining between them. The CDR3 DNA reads TGTGCCAGCAGCCTCGGCGGGGCGGGCAAAGAGACCCAGTACTTC. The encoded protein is CASSLGGAGKETQYF. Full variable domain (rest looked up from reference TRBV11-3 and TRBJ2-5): EAGVVQSPRYKIIEKKQPVAFWCNPISGHNTLYWYLQNLGQGPELLIRYENEEAVDDSQLPKDRFSAERLKGVDSTLKIQPAELGDSAVYLCASSLGGAGKETQYFGPGTRLLVL.

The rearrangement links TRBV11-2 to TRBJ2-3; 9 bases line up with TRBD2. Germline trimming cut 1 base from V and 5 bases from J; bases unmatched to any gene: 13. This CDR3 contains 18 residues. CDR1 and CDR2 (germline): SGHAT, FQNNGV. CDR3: CASSLGSIGGRARDTQYF. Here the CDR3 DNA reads TGTGCCAGCAGCTTAGGGAGCATTGGCGGGAGGGCGAGAGATACGCAGTATTTT.

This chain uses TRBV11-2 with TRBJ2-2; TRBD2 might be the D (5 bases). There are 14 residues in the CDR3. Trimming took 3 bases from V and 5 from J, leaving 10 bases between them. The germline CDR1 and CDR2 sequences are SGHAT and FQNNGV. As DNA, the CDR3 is TGTGCCAGCAGCTTCTTGAGGGAAACCGGGGAGCTGTTTTTT. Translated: CASSFLRETGELFF.

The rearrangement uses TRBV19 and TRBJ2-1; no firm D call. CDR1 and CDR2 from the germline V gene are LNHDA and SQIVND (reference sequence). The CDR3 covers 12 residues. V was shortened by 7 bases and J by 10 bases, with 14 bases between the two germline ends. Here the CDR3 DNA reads TGTGCCAGTACCAGTCTCCCCCAAGAGCAGTTCTTC. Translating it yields CASTSLPQEQFF.

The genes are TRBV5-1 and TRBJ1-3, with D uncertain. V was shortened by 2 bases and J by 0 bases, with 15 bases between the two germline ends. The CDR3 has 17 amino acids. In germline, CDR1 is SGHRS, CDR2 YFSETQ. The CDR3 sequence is CASSFSFGGSSGNTIYF. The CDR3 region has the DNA TGCGCCAGCAGCTTCTCCTTCGGCGGTAGCTCTGGAAACACCATATATTTT.

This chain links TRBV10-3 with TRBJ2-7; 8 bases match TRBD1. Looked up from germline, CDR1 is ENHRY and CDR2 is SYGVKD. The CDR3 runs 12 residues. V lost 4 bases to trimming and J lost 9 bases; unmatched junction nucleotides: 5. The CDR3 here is CAISGAGGSQYF. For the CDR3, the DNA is TGTGCCATCAGTGGGGCAGGGGGCTCGCAGTACTTC.

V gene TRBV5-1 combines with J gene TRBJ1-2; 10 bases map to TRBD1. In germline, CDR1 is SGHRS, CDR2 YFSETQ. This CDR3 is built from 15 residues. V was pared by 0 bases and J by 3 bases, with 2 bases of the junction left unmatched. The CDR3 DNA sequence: TGCGCCAGCAGCTTGGGGACAGGGGGATACTATGGCTACACCTTC. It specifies CASSLGTGGYYGYTF. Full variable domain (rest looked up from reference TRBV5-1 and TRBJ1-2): KAGVTQTPRYLIKTRGQQVTLSCSPISGHRSVSWYQQTPGQGLQFLFEYFSETQRNKGNFPGRFSGRQFSNSRSEMNVSTLELGDSALYLCASSLGTGGYYGYTFGSGTRLTVV.

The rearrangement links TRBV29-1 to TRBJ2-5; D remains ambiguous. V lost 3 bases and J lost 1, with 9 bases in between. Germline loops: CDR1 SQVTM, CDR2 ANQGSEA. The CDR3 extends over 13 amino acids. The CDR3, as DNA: TGCAGCGTTGAGTTACGAACCCAAGAGACCCAGTACTTC. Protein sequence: CSVELRTQETQYF. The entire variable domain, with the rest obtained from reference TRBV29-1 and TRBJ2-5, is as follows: SAVISQKPSRDICQRGTSLTIQCQVDSQVTMMFWYRQQPGQSLTLIATANQGSEATYESGFVIDKFPISRPNLTFSTLTVSNMSPEDSSIYLCSVELRTQETQYFGPGTRLLVL.

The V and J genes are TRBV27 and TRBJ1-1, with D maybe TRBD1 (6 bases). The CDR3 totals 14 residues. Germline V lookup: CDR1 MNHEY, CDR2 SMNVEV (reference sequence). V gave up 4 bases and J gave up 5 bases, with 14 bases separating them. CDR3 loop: CASSSGEVWTEAFF. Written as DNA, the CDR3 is TGTGCCAGCAGTTCAGGGGAGGTGTGGACTGAAGCTTTCTTT.

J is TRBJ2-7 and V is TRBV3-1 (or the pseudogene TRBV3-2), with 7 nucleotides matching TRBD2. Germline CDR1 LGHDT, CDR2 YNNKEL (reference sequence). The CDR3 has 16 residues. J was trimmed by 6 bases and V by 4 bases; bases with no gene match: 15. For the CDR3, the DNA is TGTGCCAGCAGCCGACGCAGACTAGCTCTTGGGGCCGAGCAGTACTTC. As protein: CASSRRRLALGAEQYF.

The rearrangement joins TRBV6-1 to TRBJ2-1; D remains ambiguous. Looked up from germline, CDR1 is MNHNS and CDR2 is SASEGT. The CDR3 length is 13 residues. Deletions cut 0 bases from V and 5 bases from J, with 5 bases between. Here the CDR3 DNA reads TGTGCCAGCAGTGAAGCGACGGACAATGAGCAGTTCTTC. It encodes CASSEATDNEQFF.

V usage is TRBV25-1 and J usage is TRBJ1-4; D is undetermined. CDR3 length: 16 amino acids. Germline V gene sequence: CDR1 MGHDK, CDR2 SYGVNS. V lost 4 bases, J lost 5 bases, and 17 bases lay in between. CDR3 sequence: CASSGLATGGNEKLFF. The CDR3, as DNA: TGTGCCAGCAGTGGCCTGGCGACTGGCGGCAATGAAAAACTGTTTTTT.

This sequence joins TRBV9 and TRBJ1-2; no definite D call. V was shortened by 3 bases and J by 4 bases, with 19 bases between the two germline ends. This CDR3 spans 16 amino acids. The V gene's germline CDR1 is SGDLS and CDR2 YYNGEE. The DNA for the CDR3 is TGTGCCAGCAGCGCCACGCACAGTTTACCATTCTATGGCTACACCTTC. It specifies CASSATHSLPFYGYTF.

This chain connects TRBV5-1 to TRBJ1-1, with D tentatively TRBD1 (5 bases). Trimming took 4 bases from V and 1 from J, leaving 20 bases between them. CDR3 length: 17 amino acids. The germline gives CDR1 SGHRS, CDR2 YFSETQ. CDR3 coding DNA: TGCGCCAGCAGCCCGGAGGGGTGGGGCGATCAGAACACTGAAGCTTTCTTT. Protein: CASSPEGWGDQNTEAFF.

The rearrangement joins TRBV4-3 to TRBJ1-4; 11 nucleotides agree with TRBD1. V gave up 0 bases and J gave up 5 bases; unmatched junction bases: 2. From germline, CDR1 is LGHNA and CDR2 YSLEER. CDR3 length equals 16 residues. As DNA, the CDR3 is TGCGCCAGCAGCCAAGACGGACAGGGGGCCAATGAAAAACTGTTTTTT. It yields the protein CASSQDGQGANEKLFF.

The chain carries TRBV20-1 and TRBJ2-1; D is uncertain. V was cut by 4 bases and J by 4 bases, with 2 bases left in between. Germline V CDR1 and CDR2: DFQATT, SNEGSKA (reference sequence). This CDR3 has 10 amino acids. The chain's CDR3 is CSAIYNEQFF. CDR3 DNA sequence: TGCAGTGCTATATACAATGAGCAGTTCTTC.